The entry below gives a single TCR beta chain sequence along with its context. Its cognate antigen is unknown. The data were taken from a study of cytomegalovirus exposure and HLA in healthy donors. Whole-study findings and limits: Analyses of presence/absence relied on an assumption of roughly uniform sequencing depth across donors. In an earlier analysis, about 87% or about 30%: the productive usage of most TCR beta V segments.

PCR involved 60 Vbeta and 13 Jbeta primers. As originally analysed: A later analysis tallied about 80 million unique TCR beta chains, 9.5 million to 14 million of them shared. Data came from immunoSEQ multiplex PCR; TCRdb stores just in-frame clones and leaves some out. The D gene and trimming were derived from the DNA, and the V and J assignments and clone size from that table. This sample carries 200,000 to 250,000 clones, 60% to 80% of them seen once, and the ten largest clones take 1.5% to 2%. V lost 8 bases, J lost 10 bases, and 19 bases lay in between. Germline V gene sequence: CDR1 MGHDK, CDR2 SYGVNS. This CDR3 region has 13 residues.

The material sequenced was PBMCs. This clonotype originated in a young woman in good health and CMV-seronegative. V usage is TRBV25-1 and J usage is TRBJ2-3, with D possibly matching TRBD2 (6 bases). The CDR3, as DNA: TGTGCCAGCTCCCGAGGGAGGTCGGAGCCGCAGTATTTT. Translated, it gives CASSRGRSEPQYF.